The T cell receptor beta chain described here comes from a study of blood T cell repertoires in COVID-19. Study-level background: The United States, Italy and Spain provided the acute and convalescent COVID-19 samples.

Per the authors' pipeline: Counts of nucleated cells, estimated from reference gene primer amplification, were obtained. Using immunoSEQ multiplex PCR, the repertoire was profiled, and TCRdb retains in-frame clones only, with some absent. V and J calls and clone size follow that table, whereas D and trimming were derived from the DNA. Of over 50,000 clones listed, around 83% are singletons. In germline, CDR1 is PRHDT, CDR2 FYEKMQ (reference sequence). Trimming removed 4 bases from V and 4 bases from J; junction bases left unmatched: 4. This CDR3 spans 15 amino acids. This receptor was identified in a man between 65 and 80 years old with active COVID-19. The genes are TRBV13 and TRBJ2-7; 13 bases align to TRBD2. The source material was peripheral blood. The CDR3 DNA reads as TGTGCCAGCAGCTGGGGGACTAGCGGGGTGTACGAGCAGTACTTC. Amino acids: CASSWGTSGVYEQYF. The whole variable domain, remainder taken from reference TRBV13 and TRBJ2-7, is AAGVIQSPRHLIKEKRETATLKCYPIPRHDTVYWYQQGPGQDPQFLISFYEKMQSDKGSIPDRFSAQQFSDYHSELNMSSLELGDSALYFCASSWGTSGVYEQYFGPGTRLTVT.